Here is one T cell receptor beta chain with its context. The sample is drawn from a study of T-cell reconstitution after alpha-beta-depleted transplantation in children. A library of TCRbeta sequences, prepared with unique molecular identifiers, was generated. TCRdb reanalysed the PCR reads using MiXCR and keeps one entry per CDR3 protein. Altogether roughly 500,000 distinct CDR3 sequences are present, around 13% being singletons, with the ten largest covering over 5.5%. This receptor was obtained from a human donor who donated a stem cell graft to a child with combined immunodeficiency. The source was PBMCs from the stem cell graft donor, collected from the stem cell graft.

This CDR3 is CASSLVLDGYNEQFF. The CDR3 nucleotides read TGTGCCAGCAGCCTCGTACTGGACGGTTACAATGAGCAGTTCTTC. The gene calls are TRBV4-2 and TRBJ2-1; D unclear. The CDR3 covers 15 residues. CDR1 is LGHNA and CDR2 is YNFKEQ in the germline V gene. Trimming removed 4 bases at V and 4 bases at J, with 14 bases between.